This entry concerns a single T cell receptor (beta chain). Its antigen is still unknown. Nothing much larger sits one base from this clone, and base qualities are not available. The data are from a study of cytomegalovirus exposure and HLA in healthy donors (dated by TCRdb to 2016 to 2017). Regarding the complete study: An earlier analysis of some 600 of the donors reported approximately 300 Gb of sequence data and 95 million to 130 million unique TCR beta sequences obtained from approximately 180 million T cells. An early release that covered about 600 HLA-typed donors contained approximately 300 gigabases of sequencing data and 65 million to 100 million unique TCR sequences. Of the 350 to 450 genotyped donors, 65% to 90% fell in the genetic ancestry cluster associated with self-reported Caucasian donors. The study was designed to test whether signatures of past pathogen exposure could be identified by cataloging public T cell receptors. The study profiled the T cell repertoires of hundreds of subjects by immunosequencing and related them to cytomegalovirus serostatus. In addition to the first cohort of several hundred subjects, a separate validation cohort of about 120 different subjects was used. The study combined high-throughput TCR immunosequencing, statistical association of individual TCRs with disease status, and machine learning to predict cytomegalovirus infection status. In a later analysis, previously published TCR beta repertoires from 600 to 850 donors were re-analyzed and high-resolution HLA genotyping was added so that TCR occurrence patterns could be studied. The later analysis used no new phenotypic data to find candidate immune exposures, relying instead on TCR beta sequences and their occurrence across donors. To decide whether each TCR beta V gene segment behaved as functional or pseudogenic, an earlier analysis of over 500 of the donors relied on high-throughput TCR beta sequencing. Alongside the repertoire data, information on donor age, sex, ethnicity and CMV serostatus was compiled. In a later genetic analysis, genome-wide SNP genotypes for about three fifths of the 666 donors were used, and that subset was treated as a discovery cohort. All discovery cohort repertoires had been generated on a single sequencing platform. HLA typing included class I and class II loci at four-digit resolution. Typing coverage differed by locus: A, B, C, DRB1 and DQB1 were typed in about 620-630 donors, DQA1 in 500 to 550, DPA1 in around 600, and DPB1 in 400 to 480. Because of strong linkage in the cohort, roughly five DR-DQ haplotypes were treated as single units for association and clustering. Among several hundred genotyped donors of the cohort, an average of approximately 200,000 unique TCR beta nucleotide sequences was sequenced per donor, of which about 20% were non-productive. Summary of the overall study and its limitations: The classifier was reported to diagnose cytomegalovirus status with high specificity and sensitivity in both the original cohort and the validation cohort. A further reported finding was that TCR beta sequences accurately predicted the HLA-A and HLA-B alleles for most subjects in the first cohort. In vitro tests confirmed that a few of the cytomegalovirus-associated TCR beta chains recognize cytomegalovirus antigens. The authors suggested that the approach could potentially be generalized to other disease states and immunological phenotypes. A later analysis found that most CMV-associated TCR beta chains appeared HLA-restricted, with HLA associations seemingly driven largely by CMV exposure. Immune exposure information for the cohort was limited to CMV serostatus. In a later analysis, the rate of TCR association differed among HLA loci, with DRB1 alleles having the most associated TCRs and HLA-C alleles having the fewest. A later analysis associated 15,000 to 20,000 TCR beta sequences with specific HLA alleles at a false discovery rate of 0.05. Because some donors lacked HLA typing at each locus, the association tests relied only on the typed subset. A group of highly shared sequence variants was considered likely to be a technical artifact of the sequencing pipeline. Because counts were too low, roughly 18 rarely observed V segments, including chromosome 9 orphons, were left out of the earlier analysis of several hundred of the donors. The cohort was sequenced for TCR beta chains only, and without alpha or paired-chain data the features that could be detected were limited. In a later genetic analysis, a missense DCLRE1C variant was associated with V-gene and J-gene trimming of TCR beta chains, and the association was replicated in an independent cohort. Compared with the 666-donor mean, donors in an Asian-associated ancestry cluster had fewer N-insertions in productive TCRs, according to a later genetic analysis. The 87-base-pair reads could not distinguish some IMGT-functional V segments, including TRBV6-2 and TRBV6-3, so those segments were excluded. A later analysis found that HLA-associated TCR beta chains were more clonally expanded and had lower generation probabilities than equally common non-associated chains. The study gave a list of under 200 TCR beta chains associated with cytomegalovirus. Strong co-occurrence of HLA alleles, especially DR and DQ, made assigning TCR associations to individual alleles difficult. Roughly uniform sequencing depth across donors was assumed in presence/absence analyses, although this assumption may not hold. Most TCR sequences were observed very rarely across donors, whereas some public TCRs were present in many individuals. A later analysis reported that several top co-occurrence clusters appeared linked to parvovirus B19, influenza, CMV and Epstein-Barr virus. Correlated functional status among segregating V segments might reflect linkage disequilibrium, but an unknown experimental factor could not be ruled out. Broadly in line with IMGT annotations, most TCR beta V segments showed up in productive rearrangements about 90% or about 30% of the time in an earlier analysis of several hundred of the donors.

Per the germline V gene, LGHNT is the CDR1 and FRNRAP is the CDR2. Taken from cysteine to phenylalanine, the CDR3 has 13 residues. The sequence is cut down to CDR3 DNA, 39 bases in frame from base 1. V is reduced by 1 base and J by 6 bases, leaving a spacing of 7 bases between them. Library method: the immunoSEQ multiplex PCR assay. For the multiplex PCR, a mixture combining 60 forward primers for TCR Vbeta segments and 13 reverse primers for TCR Jbeta segments was used. The CDR3 region of rearranged TCR beta genes was amplified from genomic DNA by a multiplex PCR assay. On the Illumina HiSeq System, the amplified TCR beta libraries were sequenced as 87-base-pair reads. Per the source publication's procedure: Across the 700 or so repertoires, a later analysis counted about 81 million unique TCR beta chains, 9 million to 14 million of which were shared by at least two donors. A nearest-neighbor algorithm error-corrected the raw reads and collapsed the reads into unique sequences, merging closely related sequences to remove PCR and sequencing errors. V, D and J gene segments were assigned by aligning CDR3 sequences to IMGT reference sequences. For a sequence to be retained, at least a six-nucleotide match to both a V gene segment and a J gene segment was required. Rearrangements were called productive when the CDR3 lacked stop codons and stayed in frame with V and J; all others were non-productive. CDR3 was defined by IMGT convention, running from the second conserved V-encoded cysteine to the conserved J-encoded phenylalanine. In an earlier analysis of just under 600 of the donors, sequences lacking an unambiguous match to a single V gene segment were excluded. An earlier analysis of roughly 590 of the donors called V segments functional above 56.7% productive rearrangements and segregating when the between-donor standard deviation exceeded 5%. A statistical classification framework was built for diagnosing cytomegalovirus status from the catalog of TCR beta chain sequences. A later analysis assigned V and J genes by comparing TCR nucleotide sequences with IMGT/GENE-DB human TR gene sequences. Using the TCRdist pipeline, a later analysis assigned CDR3 sequences along with most-parsimonious VDJ recombination scenarios. In a later analysis, every TCR beta chain was defined by the combination of its CDR3 amino acid sequence and its V-gene family, and reads without a unique V-gene family were dropped. A later analysis removed several hundred highly shared, low-generation-probability nucleotide sequences to deal with suspected cross-contamination and a sequencing artifact. For each public chain, a later analysis derived a clonal expansion index from normalized ranks of inferred template counts within each repertoire. In a later analysis, generation probabilities were computed with a VDJ recombination model fitted to out-of-frame rearrangements, and the resulting probabilities were checked against IGoR. Hypergeometric tests were used in a later analysis to score TCR-TCR, TCR-HLA and TCR-CMV co-occurrence, with a repertoire-size bias correction applied to the TCR pairs. To estimate false discovery rates, a later analysis permuted the HLA or CMV assignments 20 times. In a later analysis, co-occurring TCRs were grouped with DBSCAN, and TCRdist sequence similarity was added when clustering was performed within HLA-allele-positive subsets. Co-occurrence clustering excluded repertoires with fewer than 30,000 or more than 120,000 public chains, plus five with anomalous nucleotide sharing. TCRdb took this table from immuneACCESS and kept in-frame rearrangements with V and J called. Such tables lack part of the clones; where checked against another copy, unresolved V genes explain under half of the gap, and the rest is unexplained. V and J calls and clone size follow that table, whereas D and trimming were derived from the DNA. The sample records 150,000 to 200,000 clones, 82% of which are singletons. The ten largest clones take up roughly 0.99% of the sample.

In total, approximately 610 healthy bone marrow donors made up the cohort. Cohort members were all nominally healthy when sampled, although unrecorded immune exposures were likely present. The donor was CMV seropositive and was included in the group of 250 to 350 seropositive cohort members. A peripheral blood sample was provided by each donor, and peripheral blood mononuclear cells were used for TCR beta sequencing. Genomic DNA extraction from the blood cell samples was performed with the Qiagen DNeasy Blood Extraction Kit. The sequence is built from TRBV12-5 and TRBJ2-1; perhaps TRBD1 is the D gene, with 6 bases matching. The sequenced sample consisted of PBMCs. This sequence was found in a girl aged 2-10 years in good health and CMV-seropositive. Here the CDR3 is given as CASGLGGGNEQFF. In nucleotide form, the sequence is TGTGCTAGTGGTTTGGGAGGGGGCAATGAGCAGTTCTTC.